This TCR beta chain came from a study of liver allograft versus peripheral blood T cells. The overall study: Peripheral blood of the recipients supplied T cell receptor repertoires that were compared with those in transplanted livers.

Overall study findings and caveats: Differences were reported between the T cell receptor repertoires inside liver allografts and those that were detected in peripheral blood.

Sample share makes this clonotype medium-sized. Its matching antigen is unknown. The V gene's germline CDR1 is LNHDA and CDR2 SQIVND (reference sequence). The CDR3 runs to 12 residues. V gave up 9 bases and J gave up 7 bases, with 15 bases separating them. One entry per CDR3 protein results from TCRdb running MiXCR on the reads. The repertoire has around 18,000 distinct CDR3 sequences, roughly 21% of them found once; the top ten carry about 13%. The clonotype was recovered from a human patient who had a liver transplant. Some T cells may possibly be graft donor cells. V is TRBV19 and J is TRBJ1-1, with a possible D match to TRBD1 (6 bases). CDR3 residues: CASAPRGLEAFF. CDR3 DNA: TGTGCCAGCGCTCCGCGGGGGCTTGAAGCTTTCTTT. The full variable domain, rest sourced from reference TRBV19 and TRBJ1-1, is DGGITQSPKYLFRKEGQNVTLSCEQNLNHDAMYWYRQDPGQGLRLIYYSQIVNDFQKGDIAEGYSVSREKKESFPLTVTSAQKNPTAFYLCASAPRGLEAFFGQGTRLTVV.